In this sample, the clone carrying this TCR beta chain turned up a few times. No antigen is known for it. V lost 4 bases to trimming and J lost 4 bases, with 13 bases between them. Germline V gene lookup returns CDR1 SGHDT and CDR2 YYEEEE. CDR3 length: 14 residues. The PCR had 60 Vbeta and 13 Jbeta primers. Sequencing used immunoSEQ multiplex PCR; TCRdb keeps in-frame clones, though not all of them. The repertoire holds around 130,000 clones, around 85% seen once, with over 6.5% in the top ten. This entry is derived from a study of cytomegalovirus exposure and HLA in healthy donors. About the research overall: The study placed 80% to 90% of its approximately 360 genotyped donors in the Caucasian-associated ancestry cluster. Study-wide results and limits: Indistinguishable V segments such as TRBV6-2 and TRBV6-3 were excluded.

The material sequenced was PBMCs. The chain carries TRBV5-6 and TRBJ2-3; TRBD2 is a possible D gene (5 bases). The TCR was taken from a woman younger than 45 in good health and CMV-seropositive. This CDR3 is CASSLPSSSDTQYF. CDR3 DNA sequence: TGTGCCAGCAGCCTTCCTAGCAGCTCAGATACGCAGTATTTT.